The clone carrying this TCR beta chain was counted between two and nine times. Its specificity is not known. This sample is part of a study of early T cells in non-severe SARS-CoV-2 infection. As for the study in general: The authors sequenced bulk RNA from unsorted whole blood, leaving chains unpaired. Findings and caveats of the study: VDJdb matching, biased toward anti-spike CD8 responses, missed private and CD4 specificities.

Attachment of unique molecular identifiers to individual cDNA molecules was performed. TCRdb passed the 5' RACE reads through MiXCR, listing each CDR3 protein once. The sample gives approximately 81,000 distinct CDR3 sequences, about 6.5% of which show up once; roughly 7.8% is in the top ten. The germline V gene encodes CDR1 DFQATT and CDR2 SNEGSKA (reference sequence). This CDR3 has 14 amino acids. V gave up 6 bases and J gave up 1 base; unmatched junction bases: 6. This rearrangement joins TRBV20-1 to TRBJ1-1; TRBD1 aligns across 9 bases. The receptor's source is an adult who was a healthcare worker with PCR-confirmed SARS-CoV-2 infection or an uninfected control (not recorded which). The material sequenced was whole blood. The CDR3 sequence: CSAWTGETNTEAFF. CDR3 nucleotides: TGCAGTGCGTGGACAGGGGAAACGAACACTGAAGCTTTCTTT.